The 11 T cell receptor beta chains listed next were all sequenced from one sample in a study of T-cell reconstitution after alpha-beta-depleted transplantation in children. During its preparation, the TCRbeta library received unique molecular identifiers. TCRdb ran MiXCR on the PCR reads and lists one entry per CDR3 protein. The sample includes about 500,000 distinct CDR3 sequences, approximately 29% of them seen just once. The material was PBMCs from the stem cell graft donor, obtained from the stem cell graft. Receptors originate from a human donor who donated a stem cell graft to a child with aplastic anemia.

The rearrangement links TRBV5-4 to TRBJ1-4; a possible D gene is TRBD1 (5 bases). CDR1 is SGHNT, CDR2 YYREEE, per germline (reference sequence). V was cut by 5 bases and J by 0 bases, with 14 bases left in between. This CDR3 spans 16 amino acids. This chain's CDR3 is CASSRDPGSTNEKLFF. CDR3 nucleotides: TGTGCCAGCAGTCGCGATCCAGGGTCAACTAATGAAAAACTGTTTTTT.

In its sample, this clonotype was seen once. The V call is TRBV4-1, the J call TRBJ1-5, with 9 bases matching TRBD1. The V gene end was trimmed by 0 bases and the J gene end by 2 bases; junction bases not matched to a gene: 8. This CDR3 region has 18 residues. Germline CDR1 is MGHRA and CDR2 is YSYEKL. In DNA, the CDR3 is TGCGCCAGCAGCCAAGATTCGGGGGGACAGGGAGGCAATCAGCCCCAGCATTTT. It encodes CASSQDSGGQGGNQPQHF.

V gene TRBV7-2 combines with J gene TRBJ2-5; no clear D gene. V was shortened by 5 bases and J by 4 bases, with 14 bases between the two germline ends. This CDR3 region has 14 residues. Germline V gives CDR1 SGHTA, CDR2 FQGNSA. The CDR3 DNA reads TGTGCCAGCAGCGCCGGCCTAGGCGGAGAGACCCAGTACTTC. It encodes CASSAGLGGETQYF.

The chain joins TRBV5-1 to TRBJ2-1, with 7 bases matching TRBD1. The CDR3 extends over 14 amino acids. V lost 7 bases to trimming and J lost 6 bases; unmatched junction nucleotides: 10. Germline CDR1 SGHRS, CDR2 YFSETQ. The CDR3 reads CASGAGTVGNEQFF. The CDR3 nucleotides read TGCGCCAGCGGCGCCGGGACAGTGGGCAATGAGCAGTTCTTC.

The genes are TRBV14 and TRBJ2-7, with D perhaps matching TRBD2 (6 bases). The CDR3 length is 16 residues. Germline V lookup: CDR1 SGHDN, CDR2 FVKESK. V gave up 4 bases and J gave up 2 bases, with 18 bases separating them. CDR3 nucleotide sequence: TGTGCCAGCAGCCCCCATGGGGGGTCACTTACCTACGAGCAGTACTTC. Translating gives CASSPHGGSLTYEQYF.

This chain links TRBV5-4 with TRBJ1-4; D call uncertain. V was cut by 0 bases and J by 8 bases, with 11 bases left in between. This CDR3 spans 14 amino acids. CDR1 is SGHNT, CDR2 YYREEE, per germline (reference sequence). CDR3 coding DNA: TGTGCCAGCAGCTTGGGAGGGCTAGGAGAAAAACTGTTTTTT. It is translated as CASSLGGLGEKLFF.

The CDR3 loop is CAISNPQGKETQYF. The CDR3 region has the DNA TGTGCCATCAGCAACCCCCAGGGGAAAGAGACCCAGTACTTC. The V gene is TRBV10-3, the J gene TRBJ2-5; D is perhaps TRBD1 (6 bases). Trimming removed 6 bases at V and 3 bases at J, with 14 bases between. The CDR3 covers 14 residues. Germline loops: CDR1 ENHRY, CDR2 SYGVKD.

This clonotype was observed a few times. CDR3 sequence reads: CASSDYGLLKETQYF. The CDR3 DNA reads TGTGCCAGCAGTGACTACGGACTGTTGAAAGAGACCCAGTACTTC. This chain links TRBV6-2 or TRBV6-3 with TRBJ2-5; D possibly corresponds to TRBD2 (5 bases). CDR1 and CDR2 from the germline V gene are MNHEY and SVGEGT. This CDR3 is built from 15 residues. Trimming stripped 5 bases from V and 3 bases from J, with 16 bases between.

This clonotype came up a few times. The chain uses TRBV6-5 and TRBJ2-3; 9 nucleotides agree with TRBD1. J gave up 2 bases and V 4 bases, and 4 bases lay outside the gene matches. Germline CDR1 is MNHEY and CDR2 is SVGAGI. The CDR3 runs to 15 residues. DNA of the CDR3: TGTGCCAGCAGTTCCCGGGACAGGGTCACAGATACGCAGTATTTT. Its translation is CASSSRDRVTDTQYF.

This clonotype has just a few counts. The rearrangement links TRBV20-1 to TRBJ1-1, with no clear D. This CDR3 has 14 residues. From germline, CDR1 is DFQATT and CDR2 SNEGSKA (reference sequence). V lost 5 bases and J lost 0, with 13 bases in between. The CDR3: CSASRAGLNTEAFF. Written as DNA, the CDR3 is TGCAGTGCTTCTCGGGCGGGATTGAACACTGAAGCTTTCTTT.

This clonotype was counted only a few times. This chain joins TRBV12-3 or TRBV12-4 and TRBJ2-7; D possibly matches TRBD1 or TRBD2 (5 bases each). Trimming left V 3 bases short and J 0 bases short, with 12 bases between. This CDR3 spans 15 amino acids. The CDR3 loop is CASSFGATSSYEQYF. The CDR3 nucleotides are TGTGCCAGCAGTTTCGGGGCAACGAGCTCCTACGAGCAGTACTTC.